This TCR beta chain was profiled in a study of T-cell reconstitution after alpha-beta-depleted transplantation in children. The germline gives CDR1 DFQATT, CDR2 SNEGSKA (reference sequence). This CDR3 spans 15 amino acids. V was pared by 1 base and J by 10 bases, with 20 bases between. The TCRbeta library incorporated unique molecular identifiers. TCRdb re-derived calls from the PCR reads in MiXCR, one entry per CDR3 protein. In the table there are roughly 90,000 distinct CDR3 sequences, roughly an eighth of which are singletons. This clonotype was counted many times. The material was PBMCs from the stem cell graft donor, obtained from the stem cell graft. This receptor was taken from a human donor who donated a stem cell graft to a child with inherited bone marrow failure. This rearrangement joins TRBV20-1 to TRBJ2-1; D may be TRBD2 (5 bases). As DNA, the CDR3 is TGCAGTGCTAGAGCCCCCCCGGACTCGGACGAGGAGCAGTTCTTC. This sequence encodes CSARAPPDSDEEQFF.